This T cell receptor beta chain was captured in a study of T cells after yellow fever vaccination. Whole-study findings and limits: Most clones from primary vaccination were detected again post-booster (almost 98% CD4, about 88% CD8).

TCRdb reprocessed the 5' RACE reads with MiXCR, giving one entry per CDR3 protein. The profile shows around 610,000 distinct CDR3 sequences, about 13% of them singletons. This CDR3 spans 16 amino acids. Germline CDR1 is SNHLY and CDR2 is FYNNEI. V lost 2 bases to trimming and J lost 2 bases, with 10 bases between them. As concerns this clonotype: The antigen is unknown.

Sample: PBMCs, taken on the day of the yellow fever booster vaccination. The origin of this receptor is a young man who received the YFV17D yellow fever vaccine. This chain joins TRBV2 and TRBJ2-6, with D maybe TRBD2 (5 bases). CDR3 amino acids: CASSEMRVTGANVLTF. CDR3 DNA sequence: TGTGCCAGCAGTGAAATGCGGGTGACTGGGGCCAACGTCCTGACTTTC.